This T cell receptor beta chain was observed in a study of CD8+ T cells in alopecia areata. Across the whole study: Treatment of the treated patients consisted of oral tofacitinib, 5 to 10 mg twice daily.

Collected material from alopecia areata patients comprised lesional scalp punch biopsies and peripheral blood. Isolated RNA was reverse transcribed into cDNA used as the sequencing template. Clones were read by immunoSEQ multiplex PCR, and TCRdb kept only the in-frame ones, dropping some. The sample comprises about 97,000 clones, approximately 42% of which are singletons, and about 1.2% rests with the top ten. Germline V gene lookup returns CDR1 MNHEY and CDR2 SVGAGI. Trimming cost V 6 bases and J 2 bases; bases outside gene matches: 4. CDR3 size: 14 residues. This sequence was found in a human donor with alopecia areata. The sequenced sample consisted of CD4+ T cells sorted from blood. The chain links TRBV6-5 to TRBJ2-3; 8 nucleotides match TRBD2. CDR3 DNA sequence: TGTGCCAGCAGAATACTAGCGGTCACAGATACGCAGTATTTT. Amino acids: CASRILAVTDTQYF.